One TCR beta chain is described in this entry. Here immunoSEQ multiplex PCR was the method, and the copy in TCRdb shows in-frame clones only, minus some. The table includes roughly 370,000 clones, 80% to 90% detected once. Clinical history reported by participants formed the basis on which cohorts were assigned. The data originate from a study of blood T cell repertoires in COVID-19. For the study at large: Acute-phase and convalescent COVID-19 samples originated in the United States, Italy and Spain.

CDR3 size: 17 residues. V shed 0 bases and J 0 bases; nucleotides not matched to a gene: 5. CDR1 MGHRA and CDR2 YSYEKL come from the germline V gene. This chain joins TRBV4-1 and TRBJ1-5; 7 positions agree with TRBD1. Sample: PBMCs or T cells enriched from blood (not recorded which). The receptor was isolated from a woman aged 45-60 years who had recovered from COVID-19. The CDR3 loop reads CASSQDFGTDSNQPQHF. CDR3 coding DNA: TGCGCCAGCAGCCAAGATTTCGGGACAGATAGCAATCAGCCCCAGCATTTT.